This TCR beta chain came from a study of radiation and T cells in renal cell carcinoma. Study-wide results and caveats: No pretreatment tumor biopsies were available for baseline clonotypes.

As for this clone: Its antigen remains unidentified.

CDR3 size: 12 residues. The V and J ends lost 4 bases and 8 bases respectively, with 12 bases between them. Germline CDR1 SQVTM, CDR2 ANQGSEA. TCRdb keeps only in-frame clones here, not all; method: immunoSEQ multiplex PCR. The data show 90,000 to 100,000 clones, less than 90% seen once. Time point of the sample: baseline pretreatment blood. The treatment: 15 Gy SBRT to primary tumor, nephrectomy 4 weeks later. The starting material was blood, obtained from a patient whose treatment included radiotherapy and nephrectomy. This sequence joins TRBV29-1 and TRBJ1-3, with TRBD1 as a possible D gene (5 bases). The source of this sequence is a man between 45 and 60 years old with renal cell carcinoma. This CDR3 is CSVGGAQDTIYF. The CDR3 DNA sequence: TGCAGCGTTGGGGGCGCTCAAGACACCATATATTTT.